The clone carrying this TCR beta chain came up a few times. TCRdb used MiXCR to reprocess the 5' RACE reads, holding one entry per CDR3 protein. The repertoire holds some 250,000 distinct CDR3 sequences, with 8% to 10% as singletons. This CDR3 has 13 residues. V lost 6 bases to trimming and J lost 4 bases, with 10 bases between them. The record originates from a study of T-cell memory formation after mild COVID-19. What was sequenced was PBMCs or a T cell subset sorted from them (not recorded which). The chain carries TRBV12-3 or TRBV12-4 and TRBJ2-1; no reliable D call. The source of this sequence is a young man who had mild COVID-19 (a few samples of this study predate the infection). Cell type and time point are not known. The DNA for the CDR3 is TGTGCCAGCAGGTCCGAAGCATACAATGAGCAGTTCTTC. Translated, it gives CASRSEAYNEQFF.